This T cell receptor beta chain was sequenced during a study of neurological immune-mediated disorders. The CDR3 covers 16 residues. The V end lost 4 bases, the J end lost 0 bases, and 16 bases lay between the germline ends. There were 800,000 to 1,000,000 CD4+ or CD8+ T cells used in the sorted libraries. General study results and limits: HTLV-1-associated myelopathy had the most TCR clonal expansion, whereas multiple sclerosis had the least (lower than in healthy controls).

TCRdb reprocessed the 5' RACE reads via MiXCR and lists one record per CDR3 protein. The table has more than 40,000 distinct CDR3 sequences, roughly 15% seen once. To note about this clonotype: The antigen is not known.

The sequenced sample consisted of CD4+ T cells from blood. This TCR was sampled from a woman between 55 and 75 years old with HTLV-1-associated myelopathy (HAM/TSP). The chain uses TRBV12-3 or TRBV12-4 and TRBJ2-7; D unclear. The CDR3 nucleotides are TGTGCCAGCAGTTCACGTACGTACTTGAGCTCCTACGAGCAGTACTTC. Protein: CASSSRTYLSSYEQYF.